This T cell receptor (beta chain) was sequenced for a study of blood T cell repertoires in COVID-19. Study background: Sites across the United States, Italy and Spain contributed samples from acute and convalescent COVID-19. T cells, B-cell-depleted T cells, or PBMCs provided the cDNA or gDNA that served as material.

CDR3 size: 15 residues. CDR1 and CDR2 from the germline V gene are LNHNV and YYDKDF (reference sequence). Between the trimmed V and J ends, which lost 0 bases and 4 bases, there was a span of 10 bases. Study processing details: Nucleated cell counts were estimated from reference gene primer amplification. TCRdb keeps only in-frame clones here, not all; method: immunoSEQ multiplex PCR. V and J calls and clone size follow that table, whereas D and trimming were derived from the DNA. The sample lists tens of thousands of clones, about four fifths seen once, with roughly two fifths in the top ten. The sequencing input was peripheral blood. The chain uses TRBV15 and TRBJ1-5, with no clear D. This clonotype was sampled from a man aged 80 or over with active or convalescent COVID-19. The CDR3 DNA follows: TGTGCCACCAGCAGAGATTCCGGTAGTAATCAGCCCCAGCATTTT. It translates to CATSRDSGSNQPQHF.